These 13 T cell receptor beta chains originate from one sample sequenced in a study of blood T cell repertoires in COVID-19. TCRdb's table, derived via immunoSEQ multiplex PCR, lists solely in-frame clones and lacks some. The table lists about 100,000 clones, about 80% of them singletons, with around a third in the top ten. The source material was peripheral blood. These receptors were obtained from a man aged 65 to 85 with active or convalescent COVID-19.

This clone occurred once. V gene TRBV2 combines with J gene TRBJ1-2, with TRBD1 as a possible D gene (6 bases). The length of the CDR3 is 12 residues. Germline V gene sequence: CDR1 SNHLY, CDR2 FYNNEI. V was cut by 6 bases and J by 7 bases, with 12 bases left in between. CDR3 region: CASRQGFGGYTF. In nucleotides, the CDR3 is TGTGCCAGCAGACAGGGTTTCGGTGGCTACACCTTC.

V is TRBV7-6 and J is TRBJ2-6; 8 bases are shared with TRBD1. V trimming: 5 bases; J trimming: 2 bases; junction bases outside the gene matches: 5. The CDR3 consists of 16 residues. CDR1 is SGHVS and CDR2 is FNYEAQ in the germline V gene. The DNA for the CDR3 is TGTGCCAGCAGCACAAGGACAGGGACTGGGGCCAACGTCCTGACTTTC. Its translation: CASSTRTGTGANVLTF.

This rearrangement joins TRBV7-6 to TRBJ2-1, with TRBD2 matching 9 bases. V lost 5 bases to trimming and J lost 1 base; unmatched junction nucleotides: 9. Germline V CDR1 and CDR2: SGHVS, FNYEAQ. The CDR3 runs 17 residues. As DNA, the CDR3 is TGTGCCAGCAGCACTCGCGGGGGGGGTGTTTCCTACAATGAGCAGTTCTTC. Protein product: CASSTRGGGVSYNEQFF.

J is TRBJ2-6 and V is TRBV6-6, with D maybe TRBD1 (6 bases). The V gene lost 5 bases and the J gene lost 4 bases, with 9 bases spanning the gap. CDR1 and CDR2 (germline): MNHNY, SVGAGI (reference sequence). This CDR3 comprises 14 residues. CDR3 coding DNA: TGTGCCAGCAGTGCTCAGGGGGGGGCCAACGTCCTGACTTTC. Translation: CASSAQGGANVLTF.

The count of this clone is one. One junction end does not reproduce the germline sequence, and a read error may be involved. V gene TRBV6-5 combines with J gene TRBJ1-2; 7 bases align to TRBD1. From germline, CDR1 is MNHEY and CDR2 SVGAGI. The CDR3 spans 15 residues. In DNA, the CDR3 is TGTGCCAGCAGTAACTCCGGGACAGCAAACTATGGCTACACCTTC. It yields the protein CASSNSGTANYGYTF.

This sequence joins TRBV4-2 and TRBJ2-5; 7 bases fit TRBD1. Trimming took 0 bases from V and 4 from J; bases not matched to a gene: 2. Germline lookup yields CDR1 LGHNA and CDR2 YNFKEQ. This CDR3 spans 14 amino acids. CDR3 DNA sequence: TGTGCCAGCAGCCAAGATAACAGGGGAGAGACCCAGTACTTC. Residues: CASSQDNRGETQYF.

This clone has a handful of counts. The chain uses TRBV5-1 and TRBJ1-1; D may be TRBD1 (5 bases). V was clipped by 4 bases and J by 6 bases, with 10 bases between them. Germline lookup yields CDR1 SGHRS and CDR2 YFSETQ. CDR3 length equals 12 residues. CDR3 bases: TGCGCCAGCAGCCCTGGGGGGGCTGAAGCTTTCTTT. This codes for CASSPGGAEAFF.

In this sample, this clone turned up once. V and J are TRBV19 and TRBJ1-5; 12 positions match TRBD1. Per germline, CDR1 LNHDA and CDR2 SQIVND (reference sequence). Trimming took 9 bases from V and 7 from J; bases not matched to a gene: 10. The CDR3 totals 15 residues. The CDR3 reads CASRTGQGAGQPQHF. DNA of the CDR3: TGTGCCAGCAGAACGGGACAGGGGGCCGGACAGCCCCAGCATTTT.

This clone was detected once. This sequence joins TRBV15 and TRBJ2-3; a possible D gene is TRBD2 (6 bases). Trimming removed 1 base from V and 1 base from J, with 12 bases in between. The length of the CDR3 is 16 residues. Germline assignment: CDR1 LNHNV and CDR2 YYDKDF (reference sequence). The CDR3 is CATSRGWGVGTDTQYF. The DNA for the CDR3 is TGTGCCACCAGCAGAGGGTGGGGGGTCGGCACAGATACGCAGTATTTT.

In its sample, this clone was seen a few times. The chain employs TRBV10-3 and TRBJ1-3, with D perhaps matching TRBD1 (5 bases). V shed 4 bases and J shed 8 bases, with 12 bases lying between them. Germline CDR1 ENHRY, CDR2 SYGVKD. This CDR3 is built from 13 residues. The CDR3 DNA reads TGTGCCATCAGTGCTGTGGGAGGGGACACCATATATTTT. Amino acids: CAISAVGGDTIYF.

The genes are TRBV30 and TRBJ1-6; TRBD1 is a possible D gene (5 bases). With 0 bases removed from V and 9 bases from J, the gap between germline ends came to 12 bases. The CDR3 consists of 14 residues. From germline, CDR1 is GTSNPN and CDR2 SVGIG (reference sequence). The CDR3 spells CAWSVLGGGSPLHF. The CDR3 region has the DNA TGTGCCTGGAGTGTACTGGGGGGGGGTTCACCCCTCCACTTT.

V and J are TRBV6-5 and TRBJ1-2; 7 nucleotides match TRBD1. The germline CDR1 and CDR2 sequences are MNHEY and SVGAGI. Trimming removed 4 bases from V and 8 bases from J; junction bases left unmatched: 7. The CDR3 is made up of 13 amino acids. CDR3 in amino acids: CASSSRTGGGYTF. The CDR3, as DNA: TGTGCCAGCAGTTCCCGGACAGGTGGAGGCTACACCTTC.

As DNA, the CDR3 is TGTGCCAGCAGCCACGGACTAGCGGGAGACACGCAAGAGACCCAGTACTTC. Protein: CASSHGLAGDTQETQYF. The V call is TRBV4-2, the J call TRBJ2-5; TRBD2 matches 13 bases. Unmatched junction bases numbered 6, after V lost 3 bases and J lost 2 bases. CDR1 is LGHNA, CDR2 YNFKEQ, per germline. The CDR3 length is 17 residues.